Shown below are 13 T cell receptor beta chains from a single sample sequenced in a study of cytomegalovirus exposure and HLA in healthy donors. PCR amplification relied on 60 Vbeta primers (plus 13 Jbeta primers). Profiling relied on immunoSEQ multiplex PCR, and the TCRdb table lists in-frame clones only, not all of them. The sample holds about 150,000 clones, roughly 10% seen once. The specimen was PBMCs. The receptors come from a male donor in good health and CMV-seronegative.

This clone was seen a handful of times. This chain links TRBV5-1 with TRBJ1-2; 7 nucleotides agree with TRBD1. The CDR3 loop spans 13 amino acids. J lost 2 bases, V lost 4 bases, and 2 bases had no gene match. CDR1 and CDR2 from the germline V gene are SGHRS and YFSETQ. The DNA of the CDR3 is TGCGCCAGCAGCGCGGGACAGAACTATGGCTACACCTTC. Protein sequence: CASSAGQNYGYTF.

The chain employs TRBV30 and TRBJ1-2; 8 positions match TRBD1. The CDR3 contains 12 residues. Trimming removed 5 bases from V and 3 bases from J; junction bases left unmatched: 2. Germline CDR1 is GTSNPN and CDR2 is SVGIG (reference sequence). The CDR3 spells CAWDRGDYGYTF. CDR3 bases: TGTGCCTGGGACAGGGGTGACTATGGCTACACCTTC.

V gene TRBV14 combines with J gene TRBJ2-3; 13 nucleotides match TRBD2. This CDR3 is built from 17 residues. The trim removed 4 bases at V and 5 bases at J, leaving 9 bases unmatched. The germline CDR1 and CDR2 sequences are SGHDN and FVKESK. As DNA, the CDR3 is TGTGCCAGCAGCCTACGGACTAGCGGGAGTCCCGTAGATACGCAGTATTTT. Translation: CASSLRTSGSPVDTQYF. Based on the CDR3 plus reference TRBV14 and TRBJ2-3, the full variable domain is EAGVTQFPSHSVIEKGQTVTLRCDPISGHDNLYWYRRVMGKEIKFLLHFVKESKQDESGMPNNRFLAERTGGTYSTLKVQPAELEDSGVYFCASSLRTSGSPVDTQYFGPGTRLTVL.

The V call is TRBV5-6, the J call TRBJ2-5, with TRBD1 matching over 8 bases. Germline CDR1 is SGHDT and CDR2 is YYEEEE. This CDR3 is 13 amino acids long. The ends lost 0 bases at V and 10 bases at J; junction bases unmatched: 5. This CDR3 reads CASSLVTGEIQYF. The CDR3 region has the DNA TGTGCCAGCAGCTTGGTGACAGGGGAAATCCAGTACTTC.

The chain has TRBV25-1 and TRBJ2-1; TRBD2 agrees at 11 bases. Germline CDR1 and CDR2: MGHDK and SYGVNS. V gave up 3 bases and J gave up 5 bases; unmatched junction bases: 6. This CDR3 comprises 16 residues. This CDR3 reads CASSDPGLAAHNEQFF. CDR3 coding DNA: TGTGCCAGCAGTGATCCGGGACTAGCGGCCCACAATGAGCAGTTCTTC.

V and J are TRBV28 and TRBJ1-5; possibly TRBD1 for D (6 bases). The V gene lost 3 bases and the J gene lost 4 bases, with 19 bases spanning the gap. The germline CDR1 and CDR2 sequences are MDHEN and SYDVKM. CDR3 length: 17 amino acids. DNA for the CDR3: TGTGCCAGCAGTTTCCTGCTGGCCGGGACAAGTAATCAGCCCCAGCATTTT. This sequence encodes CASSFLLAGTSNQPQHF.

This clone was observed a handful of times. This chain joins TRBV4-3 and TRBJ2-7; 8 positions agree with TRBD2. This CDR3 has 16 residues. Trimming at V came to 1 base and at J to 3 bases, leaving 8 bases not matched to a gene. The germline gives CDR1 LGHNA, CDR2 YSLEER. The CDR3 region is CASSQGLGGGDYEQYF. The CDR3 nucleotides are TGCGCCAGCAGCCAAGGCCTCGGGGGGGGCGACTACGAGCAGTACTTC.

V usage is TRBV9 and J usage is TRBJ1-2; maybe TRBD1 (5 bases). The CDR3 extends over 14 amino acids. Looked up from germline, CDR1 is SGDLS and CDR2 is YYNGEE. V lost 0 bases, J lost 1 base, and 7 bases lay in between. DNA of the CDR3: TGTGCCAGCAGCGTAGAGGGACTTAACTATGGCTACACCTTC. Translation gives CASSVEGLNYGYTF.

The rearrangement joins TRBV6-5 to TRBJ1-1, with D uncertain. Germline V gives CDR1 MNHEY, CDR2 SVGAGI. The V end was cut by 10 bases, the J end by 4 bases, with 7 bases between. The CDR3 runs to 10 residues. Written as DNA, the CDR3 is TGTGCCACCTCTCGCACTGAAGCTTTCTTT. Amino acid sequence: CATSRTEAFF.

This clone was detected only a few times. J is TRBJ2-5 and V is TRBV6-1; weak D call: TRBD1 (6 bases). The CDR3 consists of 13 residues. In germline, CDR1 is MNHNS, CDR2 SASEGT. The V end was cut by 3 bases, the J end by 5 bases, with 10 bases between. The CDR3, as DNA: TGTGCCAGCAGTGACAGGGGAACGGAGACCCAGTACTTC. Its translation: CASSDRGTETQYF.

As concerns this clone: Mismatch with germline at one junction end may stem from a read error. This chain connects TRBV6-1 to TRBJ2-6; D is possibly TRBD1 (5 bases). This CDR3 has 15 residues. Germline values: CDR1 MNHNS, CDR2 SASEGT. The CDR3 nucleotides are TGTGCCGGCAGTGGGGCAGGGTCTGGGGCCAACGTCCTGACTTTC. Amino acid sequence: CAGSGAGSGANVLTF.

This clone was seen more than once but under ten times. The chain combines TRBV7-3 with TRBJ1-2; TRBD1 might be the D (5 bases). This CDR3 has 14 amino acids. The germline gives CDR1 SGHTA, CDR2 FQGTGA. The V end was cut by 5 bases, the J end by 9 bases, with 19 bases between. The CDR3 DNA sequence: TGTGCCAGCAGCGCCGAACCGGGACTTCACAGCTACACCTTC. Protein product: CASSAEPGLHSYTF.

This clone was observed a few times. Its ends do not fully match the called genes, so a read error is possible. J is TRBJ2-7 and V is TRBV20-1; 7 bases fit TRBD1. CDR1 is DFQATT and CDR2 is SNEGSKA in the germline V gene (reference sequence). CDR3 length equals 10 residues. The CDR3: CSADREPQAF. The CDR3 DNA follows: TGCAGTGCTGACAGGGAACCTCAGGCGTTC.